This T cell receptor (beta chain) was documented in a study of metastatic and nonmetastatic thyroid tumors. Whole-study context: Malignant thyroid and benign thyroid patients provided blood and tumor or nodule tissue whose repertoires were compared. Study findings and constraints: Significantly greater TCR beta diversity was reportedly found in malignant thyroid tumors than in benign nodules (in blood and tumor).

Germline CDR1 reads MDHEN; CDR2 reads SYDVKM. The germline V and J ends were trimmed by 3 bases and 2 bases, with 11 bases remaining between them. The CDR3 is made up of 14 amino acids. Every patient underwent thyroid surgery untreated. In the authors' workflow: It was from CDR3 differences across clinicopathological groups that a distant-metastasis classifier for papillary thyroid cancer was built. From the PCR reads, TCRdb re-called clones with MiXCR. The V and J calls reflect TCRdb's pipeline rather than the authors' work. The table shows roughly 98,000 clones, with about 15% occurring only once. There are many counts of this clone. The antigen is not known.

The sample comprised blood. The gene calls are TRBV28 and TRBJ2-7; D not resolved. The source is a female donor with papillary thyroid cancer or a benign thyroid nodule (not recorded which). Some clones in this sample may be carry-over from other donors' samples. The CDR3 spells CASSFMEFTYEQYF. The DNA for the CDR3 is TGTGCCAGCAGTTTTATGGAGTTCACCTACGAGCAGTACTTC.